A selection of T cell receptor beta chains follows, all from one sample in a study of T cells in localized non-small cell lung cancer. Sequenced by immunoSEQ multiplex PCR; TCRdb stores in-frame clones only, minus some. The sample contains roughly 1,400 clones, around a third of which appear only once. The source material was lung tumor tissue, sampled before any cancer treatment. The source is a woman aged 35 to 70 with stage I lung adenocarcinoma. Both conserved end residues are part of each CDR3. D genes are given only for firm matches. Size values are once, few and many counts, or a class for expanded clones, and some rows have none.

clone size: .
V gene: TRBV11-3
D gene: TRBD1
J gene: TRBJ2-4
CDR3 protein: CASSLGTGVGENIQYF
CDR3 DNA: TGTGCCAGCAGCTTAGGGACAGGCGTTGGGGAAAACATTCAGTACTTC

clone size: .
V gene: TRBV6-8
D gene: .
J gene: TRBJ2-5
CDR3 protein: CASSYSPQRQETQYF
CDR3 DNA: TGTGCCAGCAGTTACTCGCCCCAGAGACAAGAGACCCAGTACTTC

clone size: .
V gene: TRBV28
D gene: .
J gene: TRBJ1-5
CDR3 protein: CASSFPGGTGTQPQHF
CDR3 DNA: TGTGCCAGCAGTTTCCCCGGGGGTACGGGGACTCAGCCCCAGCATTTT

clone size: .
V gene: TRBV6-8
D gene: .
J gene: TRBJ2-2
CDR3 protein: CASSGMGGTGELFF
CDR3 DNA: TGTGCCAGCAGTGGAATGGGGGGCACCGGGGAGCTGTTTTTT

clone size: once
V gene: TRBV19
D gene: TRBD2
J gene: TRBJ2-1
CDR3 protein: CASSFGTSGVGGYNEQFF
CDR3 DNA: TGTGCCAGTAGTTTCGGGACTAGCGGGGTAGGGGGTTACAATGAGCAGTTCTTC

clone size: once
V gene: TRBV28
D gene: .
J gene: TRBJ2-7
CDR3 protein: CASIARDSWYEQYF
CDR3 DNA: TGTGCCAGCATCGCCCGTGACAGTTGGTACGAGCAGTACTTC

clone size: .
V gene: TRBV9
D gene: TRBD2
J gene: TRBJ2-4
CDR3 protein: CASSGGLAGAQNIQYF
CDR3 DNA: TGTGCCAGCAGCGGGGGACTAGCGGGAGCCCAAAACATTCAGTACTTC

clone size: medium-sized
V gene: TRBV12-2
D gene: .
J gene: TRBJ2-4
CDR3 protein: CASRSTGHHKNIQYF
CDR3 DNA: TGTGCAAGTCGGAGTACGGGACACCACAAAAACATTCAGTACTTC

clone size: .
V gene: TRBV15
D gene: .
J gene: TRBJ2-7
CDR3 protein: CATSRDARGYEQYF
CDR3 DNA: TGTGCCACCAGCAGAGATGCTAGGGGTTACGAGCAGTACTTC

clone size: .
V gene: TRBV19
D gene: .
J gene: TRBJ1-1
CDR3 protein: CASSIGPGVGRGTLNTEAFF
CDR3 DNA: TGTGCCAGTAGTATTGGGCCCGGGGTTGGGAGGGGGACTTTGAACACTGAAGCTTTCTTT

clone size: .
V gene: TRBV29-1
D gene: .
J gene: TRBJ1-5
CDR3 protein: CSVALGGADSNQPQHF
CDR3 DNA: TGCAGCGTTGCGCTAGGAGGGGCTGATAGCAATCAGCCCCAGCATTTT

clone size: few
V gene: TRBV19
D gene: TRBD1
J gene: TRBJ2-2
CDR3 protein: CASTGTGGWTGELFF
CDR3 DNA: TGTGCCAGTACCGGGACAGGGGGCTGGACCGGGGAGCTGTTTTTT

clone size: large
V gene: TRBV6-8
D gene: .
J gene: TRBJ1-3
CDR3 protein: CASSRESTGNTIYF
CDR3 DNA: TGTGCCAGCAGCAGAGAGTCCACTGGAAACACCATATATTTT

clone size: medium-sized
V gene: TRBV9
D gene: TRBD1
J gene: TRBJ2-5
CDR3 protein: CASSTGTGSPLQETQYF
CDR3 DNA: TGTGCCAGCAGCACAGGGACAGGGTCTCCACTACAAGAGACCCAGTACTTC

clone size: .
V gene: TRBV19
D gene: .
J gene: TRBJ1-1
CDR3 protein: CAIKKGQNTEAFF
CDR3 DNA: TGTGCCATCAAAAAAGGTCAGAACACTGAAGCTTTCTTT

clone size: large
V gene: TRBV9
D gene: .
J gene: TRBJ2-3
CDR3 protein: CASSVPESDTQYF
CDR3 DNA: TGTGCCAGCAGTGTCCCAGAATCAGATACGCAGTATTTT

clone size: .
V gene: TRBV30
D gene: .
J gene: TRBJ1-1
CDR3 protein: CAWTGGANTEAFF
CDR3 DNA: TGTGCCTGGACGGGGGGGGCGAACACTGAAGCTTTCTTT

clone size: large
V gene: TRBV6-8
D gene: .
J gene: TRBJ2-7
CDR3 protein: CASSYDSSYEQYF
CDR3 DNA: TGTGCCAGCAGTTACGACAGCTCCTACGAGCAGTACTTC

clone size: few
V gene: TRBV11-3
D gene: TRBD1
J gene: TRBJ1-2
CDR3 protein: CASSSPGTGVGYTF
CDR3 DNA: TGTGCCAGCAGCTCCCCCGGGACAGGAGTTGGCTACACCTTC

clone size: .
V gene: TRBV19
D gene: TRBD1
J gene: TRBJ1-5
CDR3 protein: CASTRTGDRQPQHF
CDR3 DNA: TGTGCCAGTACTAGGACAGGGGATCGTCAGCCCCAGCATTTT

clone size: few
V gene: TRBV9
D gene: TRBD1
J gene: TRBJ2-2
CDR3 protein: CASSPRTGSGELFF
CDR3 DNA: TGTGCCAGCAGCCCGCGGACAGGGTCCGGGGAGCTGTTTTTT

clone size: .
V gene: TRBV19
D gene: .
J gene: TRBJ2-2
CDR3 protein: CASKRQKNTGELFF
CDR3 DNA: TGTGCCAGCAAGAGACAGAAGAACACCGGGGAGCTGTTTTTT

clone size: medium-sized
V gene: TRBV11-3
D gene: TRBD2
J gene: TRBJ2-1
CDR3 protein: CASSFGLAGIHEQFF
CDR3 DNA: TGTGCCAGCAGCTTCGGACTAGCGGGGATCCATGAGCAGTTCTTC

clone size: few
V gene: TRBV9
D gene: TRBD2
J gene: TRBJ2-5
CDR3 protein: CASNPFSGGTQYF
CDR3 DNA: TGTGCCAGCAACCCTTTCTCGGGGGGGACCCAGTACTTC

clone size: once
V gene: TRBV19
D gene: TRBD2
J gene: TRBJ2-7
CDR3 protein: CASSIGAGTYEQYF
CDR3 DNA: TGTGCCAGTAGTATTGGAGCGGGAACCTACGAGCAGTACTTC

clone size: few
V gene: TRBV28
D gene: .
J gene: TRBJ2-7
CDR3 protein: CASSLWGQGGLGHEQYF
CDR3 DNA: TGTGCCAGCAGTTTATGGGGACAAGGTGGTCTTGGGCACGAGCAGTACTTC

clone size: .
V gene: TRBV19
D gene: TRBD2
J gene: TRBJ2-5
CDR3 protein: CASSNYRGGETQYF
CDR3 DNA: TGTGCCAGTAGTAATTATCGGGGAGGGGAGACCCAGTACTTC

clone size: .
V gene: TRBV6-7
D gene: .
J gene: TRBJ1-4
CDR3 protein: CASSWSEVFGKLFF
CDR3 DNA: TGTGCCAGCAGTTGGTCCGAGGTCTTTGGAAAACTGTTTTTT

clone size: few
V gene: TRBV7-5
D gene: .
J gene: TRBJ2-7
CDR3 protein: CASSLGGGKTYEQYF
CDR3 DNA: TGTGCCAGCAGCTTAGGGGGGGGAAAGACCTACGAGCAGTACTTC

clone size: .
V gene: TRBV6-8
D gene: .
J gene: TRBJ2-5
CDR3 protein: CASMRRQQETQYF
CDR3 DNA: TGTGCCAGCATGAGACGGCAACAAGAGACCCAGTACTTC

clone size: .
V gene: TRBV14
D gene: .
J gene: TRBJ1-2
CDR3 protein: CASSQEDRYGYTF
CDR3 DNA: TGTGCCAGCAGCCAAGAGGACCGCTATGGCTACACCTTC

clone size: few
V gene: TRBV11-3
D gene: .
J gene: TRBJ2-2
CDR3 protein: CASSPRRSRTGELFF
CDR3 DNA: TGTGCCAGCAGCCCCCGCAGGTCGAGGACCGGGGAGCTGTTTTTT

clone size: .
V gene: TRBV1
D gene: .
J gene: TRBJ2-4
CDR3 protein: CASSQIPSGLAKNIQYF
CDR3 DNA: TGCGCCAGCAGCCAAATTCCTTCCGGGTTAGCCAAAAACATTCAGTACTTC

clone size: .
V gene: TRBV28
D gene: TRBD1
J gene: TRBJ1-3
CDR3 protein: CASSYTSDRVGNTIYF
CDR3 DNA: TGTGCCAGCAGTTATACCTCGGACAGGGTCGGAAACACCATATATTTT

clone size: .
V gene: TRBV6-8
D gene: .
J gene: TRBJ1-2
CDR3 protein: CASRKDGTGGYTF
CDR3 DNA: TGTGCCAGCAGGAAAGACGGAACCGGTGGCTACACCTTC

clone size: few
V gene: TRBV11-3
D gene: .
J gene: TRBJ1-2
CDR3 protein: CASSPGTASRNYGYTF
CDR3 DNA: TGTGCCAGCAGTCCCGGGACCGCGTCCCGTAACTATGGCTACACCTTC

clone size: .
V gene: TRBV11-3
D gene: .
J gene: TRBJ2-6
CDR3 protein: CASSPRQSGANVLTF
CDR3 DNA: TGTGCCAGCAGCCCCCGACAATCTGGGGCCAACGTCCTGACTTTC

clone size: .
V gene: TRBV15
D gene: .
J gene: TRBJ1-4
CDR3 protein: CATSSSLGGEAGYEKLFF
CDR3 DNA: TGTGCCACCAGCAGTTCCCTCGGGGGCGAAGCCGGGTATGAAAAACTGTTTTTT

clone size: few
V gene: TRBV11-3
D gene: .
J gene: TRBJ2-7
CDR3 protein: CASSFYHESSYEQYF
CDR3 DNA: TGTGCCAGCAGCTTCTACCATGAGAGCTCCTACGAGCAGTACTTC

clone size: few
V gene: TRBV7-6
D gene: TRBD2
J gene: TRBJ2-1
CDR3 protein: CASSRLTSGRSYNEQFF
CDR3 DNA: TGTGCCAGCAGCCGCCTGACTAGCGGGCGCTCCTACAATGAGCAGTTCTTC

clone size: .
V gene: TRBV9
D gene: TRBD2
J gene: TRBJ2-3
CDR3 protein: CASSATSGGATDTQYF
CDR3 DNA: TGTGCCAGCAGCGCCACTAGCGGGGGGGCCACAGATACGCAGTATTTT

clone size: .
V gene: TRBV10-1
D gene: TRBD2
J gene: TRBJ2-1
CDR3 protein: CASGGTSGPRSYNEQFF
CDR3 DNA: TGCGCCAGCGGTGGGACTAGCGGGCCTCGCTCCTACAATGAGCAGTTCTTC